The 14 T cell receptor beta chains given below trace back to one sample, sequenced in a study of cytomegalovirus exposure and HLA in healthy donors. PCR used 60 Vbeta primers and 13 Jbeta primers. Sequencing was performed with immunoSEQ multiplex PCR; in TCRdb, only in-frame clones are kept and a portion is missing. The sample holds over 110,000 clones; 82% are singletons and the top ten take approximately 2.4%. Input material: PBMCs. The receptors stem from a male donor in good health and CMV-seronegative.

This chain links TRBV4-2 with TRBJ2-7; D possibly corresponds to TRBD1 (5 bases). The CDR3 has 14 amino acids. Trimming left V 0 bases short and J 3 bases short, with 9 bases between. Germline V lookup: CDR1 LGHNA, CDR2 YNFKEQ. The CDR3 loop is CASSQDQGNYEQYF. The CDR3 coding sequence is TGTGCCAGCAGCCAAGATCAGGGCAACTACGAGCAGTACTTC.

The rearrangement joins TRBV5-4 to TRBJ2-6; 7 bases are shared with TRBD2. The germline V gene encodes CDR1 SGHNT and CDR2 YYREEE (reference sequence). Trimming cost V 7 bases and J 0 bases; bases outside gene matches: 13. The CDR3 is 18 amino acids. The CDR3 bases are TGTGCCAGCCCCGGGGAGGGGCCATTGGTCTCTGGGGCCAACGTCCTGACTTTC. The encoded protein is CASPGEGPLVSGANVLTF.

The chain uses TRBV7-3 and TRBJ2-3, with 10 bases that match TRBD2. The germline CDR1 and CDR2 sequences are SGHTA and FQGTGA. Unmatched junction bases numbered 11, after V lost 5 bases and J lost 6 bases. This CDR3 has 16 residues. The CDR3 coding sequence is TGTGCCAGCAGCACCTCTAGCGGGAGTGGGTTGGATACGCAGTATTTT. Amino acids: CASSTSSGSGLDTQYF.

The gene calls are TRBV29-1 and TRBJ2-3, with D possibly being TRBD1 (5 bases). Germline V lookup: CDR1 SQVTM, CDR2 ANQGSEA. This CDR3 contains 12 residues. Trimming shortened V by 4 bases and J by 6 bases, and 11 bases separated the two germline ends. The CDR3 loop is CSVAGRADTQYF. The DNA of the CDR3 is TGCAGCGTTGCGGGCAGGGCGGATACGCAGTATTTT.

The sample holds one count of this clone. This sequence joins TRBV7-9 and TRBJ1-5, with 8 bases matching TRBD1. V shed 5 bases and J 1 base; nucleotides not matched to a gene: 13. The germline V gene has CDR1 SEHNR and CDR2 FQNEAQ (reference sequence). The CDR3 contains 18 residues. The CDR3 coding sequence is TGTGCCAGCAGCGACTTGAGGGTCAGGACAGGGAGCAATCAGCCCCAGCATTTT. Translating it yields CASSDLRVRTGSNQPQHF.

The J gene is TRBJ2-7, the V gene TRBV11-2; tentative D call: TRBD1 (6 bases). The length of the CDR3 is 14 residues. Trimming left V 4 bases short and J 4 bases short, with 14 bases between. The germline CDR1 and CDR2 sequences are SGHAT and FQNNGV. As DNA, the CDR3 is TGTGCCAGCAGCTACGTCGATACAGGGTACGAGCAGTACTTC. Protein: CASSYVDTGYEQYF.

This rearrangement joins TRBV7-9 to TRBJ2-3; D call uncertain. V lost 1 base to trimming and J lost 4 bases, with 9 bases between them. CDR3 size: 14 residues. In germline, CDR1 is SEHNR, CDR2 FQNEAQ (reference sequence). CDR3 DNA sequence: TGTGCCAGCAGCTTAGGCGAGGTCCCAGATACGCAGTATTTT. Protein: CASSLGEVPDTQYF.

V is TRBV28 and J is TRBJ2-6; 7 bases map to TRBD1. The germline V gene has CDR1 MDHEN and CDR2 SYDVKM. With 6 bases clipped from V and 2 bases from J, the junction kept 4 bases outside the gene matches. The CDR3 is 15 amino acids. The CDR3 bases are TGTGCCAGCAGACTTACAGGGGCTGGGGCCAACGTCCTGACTTTC. Encoded protein: CASRLTGAGANVLTF.

This CDR3 is CASTVAAYYNEQFF. CDR3 bases: TGTGCCAGCACCGTAGCGGCCTACTACAATGAGCAGTTCTTC. The gene calls are TRBV2 and TRBJ2-1; tentatively, D is TRBD2 (6 bases). V lost 7 bases to trimming and J lost 3 bases, with 13 bases between them. Germline V gene lookup returns CDR1 SNHLY and CDR2 FYNNEI. This CDR3 has 14 amino acids.

J is TRBJ1-1 and V is TRBV28; D might be TRBD1 (6 bases). Germline V gene lookup returns CDR1 MDHEN and CDR2 SYDVKM. V lost 2 bases and J 10 bases, leaving 11 bases between the germline ends. This CDR3 spans 12 amino acids. CDR3 residues: CASSLKARGAFF. Written as DNA, the CDR3 is TGTGCCAGCAGTTTAAAGGCCAGGGGAGCTTTCTTT.

The genes are TRBV27 and TRBJ2-1; TRBD2 aligns across 10 bases. The germline V gene has CDR1 MNHEY and CDR2 SMNVEV (reference sequence). This CDR3 has 16 amino acids. V lost 3 bases, J lost 3 bases, and 5 bases stayed unmatched. The CDR3 coding sequence is TGTGCCAGCAGTTTTGGTTCTAGCGGGAGCTACAATGAGCAGTTCTTC. Protein sequence: CASSFGSSGSYNEQFF.

This chain joins TRBV19 and TRBJ2-7; 8 bases are a match to TRBD2. The CDR3 sequence is 14 residues long. With V trimmed by 5 bases and J by 6 bases, 9 bases remained unmatched. CDR1 and CDR2 (germline): LNHDA, SQIVND (reference sequence). The CDR3: CASSFGTRSSEQYF. Here the CDR3 DNA reads TGTGCCAGTAGTTTCGGGACTAGAAGCTCCGAGCAGTACTTC.

This clone was seen only a few times. The chain recombines TRBV5-4 with TRBJ2-5, with unresolved D. The CDR3 has 14 residues. V was cut by 3 bases and J by 5 bases, with 14 bases left in between. Germline CDR1 and CDR2: SGHNT and YYREEE (reference sequence). CDR3 loop: CASSSFLQRETQYF. CDR3 bases: TGTGCCAGCAGCTCCTTCCTCCAACGGGAGACCCAGTACTTC.

The chain carries TRBV6-6 and TRBJ2-1, with 8 bases that match TRBD2. The CDR3 loop spans 13 amino acids. The germline V gene has CDR1 MNHNY and CDR2 SVGAGI (reference sequence). The J segment lost 7 bases and the V segment lost 5 bases, leaving 4 bases of the junction unmatched. For the CDR3, the DNA is TGTGCCAGCAGTAGCGGGAGTGCTAATGAGCAGTTCTTC. This encodes CASSSGSANEQFF.